This T cell receptor (beta chain) was sequenced in a study of T cells in Graves' hyperthyroidism and ophthalmopathy. It was RNA transcripts that yielded the amplified TCR beta CDR3 regions. With the HTBI primer set, the TCR CDR3 went through a first round of RT-PCR. TCRdb ran MiXCR on the multiplex PCR reads and lists one entry per CDR3 protein. This sample has about 840,000 distinct CDR3 sequences, with around 39% found just once. PBMCs were collected from a roughly 10 ml volume of fresh peripheral blood. This CDR3 contains 15 residues. Germline V CDR1 and CDR2: SGHTA, FQGNSA. V was shortened by 5 bases and J by 2 bases, with 13 bases between the two germline ends.

The receptor was derived from a man younger than 35 with Graves' hyperthyroidism. The V gene is TRBV7-2, the J gene TRBJ1-3; D uncertain. The sequenced material came from blood. CDR3: CASSQEFQPGNTIYF. Here the CDR3 DNA reads TGTGCCAGCAGCCAAGAATTTCAGCCTGGAAACACCATATATTTT.